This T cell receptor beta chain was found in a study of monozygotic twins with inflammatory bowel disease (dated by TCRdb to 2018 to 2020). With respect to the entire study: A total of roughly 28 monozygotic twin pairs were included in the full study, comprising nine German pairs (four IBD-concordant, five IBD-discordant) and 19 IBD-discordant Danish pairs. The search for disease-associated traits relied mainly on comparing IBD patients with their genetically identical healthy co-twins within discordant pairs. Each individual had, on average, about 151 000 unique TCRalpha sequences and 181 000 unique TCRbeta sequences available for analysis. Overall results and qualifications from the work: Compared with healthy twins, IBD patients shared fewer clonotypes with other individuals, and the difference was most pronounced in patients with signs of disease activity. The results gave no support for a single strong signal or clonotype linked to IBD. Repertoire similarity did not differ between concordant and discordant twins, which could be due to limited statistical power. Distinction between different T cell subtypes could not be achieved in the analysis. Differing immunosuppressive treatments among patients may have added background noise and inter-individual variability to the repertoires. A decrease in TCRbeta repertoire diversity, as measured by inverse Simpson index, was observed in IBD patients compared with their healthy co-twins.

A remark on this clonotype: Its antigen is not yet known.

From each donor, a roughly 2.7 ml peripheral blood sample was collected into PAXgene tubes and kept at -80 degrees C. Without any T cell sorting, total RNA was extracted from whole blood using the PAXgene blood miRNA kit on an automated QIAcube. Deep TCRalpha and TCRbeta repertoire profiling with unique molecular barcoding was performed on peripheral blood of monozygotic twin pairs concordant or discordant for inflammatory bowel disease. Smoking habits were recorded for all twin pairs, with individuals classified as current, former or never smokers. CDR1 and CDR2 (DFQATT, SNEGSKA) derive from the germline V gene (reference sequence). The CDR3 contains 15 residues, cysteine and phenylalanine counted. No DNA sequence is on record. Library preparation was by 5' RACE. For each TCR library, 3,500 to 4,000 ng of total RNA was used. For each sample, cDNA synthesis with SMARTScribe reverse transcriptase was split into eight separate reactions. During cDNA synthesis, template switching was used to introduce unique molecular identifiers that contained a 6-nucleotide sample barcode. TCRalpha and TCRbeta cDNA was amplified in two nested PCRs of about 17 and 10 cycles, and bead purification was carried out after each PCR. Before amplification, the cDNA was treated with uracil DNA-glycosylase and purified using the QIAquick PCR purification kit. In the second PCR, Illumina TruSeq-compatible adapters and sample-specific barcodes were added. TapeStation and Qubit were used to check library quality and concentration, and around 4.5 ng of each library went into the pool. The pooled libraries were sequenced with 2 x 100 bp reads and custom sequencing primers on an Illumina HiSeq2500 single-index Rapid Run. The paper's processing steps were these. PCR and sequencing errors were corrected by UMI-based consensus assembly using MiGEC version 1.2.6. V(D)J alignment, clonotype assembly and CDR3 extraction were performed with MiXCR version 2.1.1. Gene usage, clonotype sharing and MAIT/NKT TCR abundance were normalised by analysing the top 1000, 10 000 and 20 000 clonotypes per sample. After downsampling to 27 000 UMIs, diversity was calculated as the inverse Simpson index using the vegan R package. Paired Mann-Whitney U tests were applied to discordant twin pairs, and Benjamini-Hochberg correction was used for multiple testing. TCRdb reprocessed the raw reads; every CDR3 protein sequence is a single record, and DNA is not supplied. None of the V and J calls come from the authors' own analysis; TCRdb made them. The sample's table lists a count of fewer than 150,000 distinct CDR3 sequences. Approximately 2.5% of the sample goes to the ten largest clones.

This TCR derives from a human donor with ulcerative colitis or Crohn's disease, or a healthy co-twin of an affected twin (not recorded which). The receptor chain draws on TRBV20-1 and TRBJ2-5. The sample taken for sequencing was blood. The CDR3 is CSARDPTRFEETQYF.